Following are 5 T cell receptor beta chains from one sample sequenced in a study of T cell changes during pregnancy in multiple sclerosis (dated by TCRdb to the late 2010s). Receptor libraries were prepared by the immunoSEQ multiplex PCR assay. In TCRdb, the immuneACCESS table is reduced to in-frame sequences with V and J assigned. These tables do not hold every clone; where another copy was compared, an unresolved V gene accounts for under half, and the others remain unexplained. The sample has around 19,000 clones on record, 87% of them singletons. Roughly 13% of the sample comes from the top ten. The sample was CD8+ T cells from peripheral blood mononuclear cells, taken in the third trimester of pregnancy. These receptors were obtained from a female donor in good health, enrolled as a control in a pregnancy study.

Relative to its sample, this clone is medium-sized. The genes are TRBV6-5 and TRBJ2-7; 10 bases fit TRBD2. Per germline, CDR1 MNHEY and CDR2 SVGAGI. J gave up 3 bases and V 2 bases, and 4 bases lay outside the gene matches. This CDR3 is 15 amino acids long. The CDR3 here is CASSYESSGSYEQYF. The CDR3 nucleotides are TGTGCCAGCAGTTACGAGTCTAGCGGGAGCTACGAGCAGTACTTC.

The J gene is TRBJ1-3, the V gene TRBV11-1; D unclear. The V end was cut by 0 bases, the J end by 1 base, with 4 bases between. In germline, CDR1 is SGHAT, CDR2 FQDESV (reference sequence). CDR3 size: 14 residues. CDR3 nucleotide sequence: TGTGCCAGCAGCTTAGCGCGTTCTGGAAACACCATATATTTT. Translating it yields CASSLARSGNTIYF.

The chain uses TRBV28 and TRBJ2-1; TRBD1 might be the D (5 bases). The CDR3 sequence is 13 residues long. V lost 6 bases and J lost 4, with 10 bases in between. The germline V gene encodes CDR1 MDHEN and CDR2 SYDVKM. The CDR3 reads CASSPPGYNEQFF. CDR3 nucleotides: TGTGCCAGCAGCCCTCCAGGGTACAATGAGCAGTTCTTC. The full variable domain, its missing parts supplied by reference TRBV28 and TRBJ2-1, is DVKVTQSSRYLVKRTGEKVFLECVQDMDHENMFWYRQDPGLGLRLIYFSYDVKMKEKGDIPEGYSVSREKKERFSLILESASTNQTSMYLCASSPPGYNEQFFGPGTRLTVL.

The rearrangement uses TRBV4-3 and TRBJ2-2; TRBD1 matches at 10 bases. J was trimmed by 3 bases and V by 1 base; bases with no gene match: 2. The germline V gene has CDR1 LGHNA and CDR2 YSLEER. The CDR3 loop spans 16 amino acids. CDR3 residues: CASSQVGTGDTGELFF. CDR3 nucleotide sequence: TGCGCCAGCAGCCAAGTCGGGACAGGGGACACCGGGGAGCTGTTTTTT.

CDR3 in amino acids: CASRGDFSYEQYF. The CDR3 DNA follows: TGTGCCAGCAGGGGGGACTTCTCCTACGAGCAGTACTTC. This chain connects TRBV6-1 to TRBJ2-7; tentative D call: TRBD2 (6 bases). Trimming pared 6 bases from V and 0 bases from J, leaving 9 bases between. The CDR3 has 13 amino acids. In germline, CDR1 is MNHNS, CDR2 SASEGT.